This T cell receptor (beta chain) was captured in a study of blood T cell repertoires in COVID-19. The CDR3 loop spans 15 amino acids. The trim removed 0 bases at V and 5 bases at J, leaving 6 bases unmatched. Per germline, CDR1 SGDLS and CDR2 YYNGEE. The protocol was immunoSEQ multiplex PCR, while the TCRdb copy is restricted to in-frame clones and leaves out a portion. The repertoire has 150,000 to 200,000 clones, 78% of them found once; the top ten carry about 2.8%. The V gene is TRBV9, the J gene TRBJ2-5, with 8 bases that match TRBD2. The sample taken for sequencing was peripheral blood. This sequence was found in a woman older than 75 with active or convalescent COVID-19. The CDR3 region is CASSVAAGGSETQYF. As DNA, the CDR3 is TGTGCCAGCAGCGTAGCCGCGGGGGGTTCGGAGACCCAGTACTTC.